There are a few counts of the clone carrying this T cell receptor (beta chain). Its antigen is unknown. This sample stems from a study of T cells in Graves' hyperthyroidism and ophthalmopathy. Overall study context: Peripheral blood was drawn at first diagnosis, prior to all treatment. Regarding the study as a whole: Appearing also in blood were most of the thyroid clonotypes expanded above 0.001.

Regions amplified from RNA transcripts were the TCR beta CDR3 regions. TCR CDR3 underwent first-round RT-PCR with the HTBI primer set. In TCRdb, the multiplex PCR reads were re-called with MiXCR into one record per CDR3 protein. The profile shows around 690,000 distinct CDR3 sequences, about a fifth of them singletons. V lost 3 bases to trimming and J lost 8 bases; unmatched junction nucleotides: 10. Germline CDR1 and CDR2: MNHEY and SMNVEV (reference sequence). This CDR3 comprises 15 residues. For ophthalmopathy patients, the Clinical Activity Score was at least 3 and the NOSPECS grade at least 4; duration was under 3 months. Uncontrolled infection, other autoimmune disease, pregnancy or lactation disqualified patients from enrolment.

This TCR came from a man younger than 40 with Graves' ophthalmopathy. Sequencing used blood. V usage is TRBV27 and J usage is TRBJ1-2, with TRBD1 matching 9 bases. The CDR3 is CASSFGTGNMRGYTF. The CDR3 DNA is TGTGCCAGCAGTTTTGGGACAGGGAATATGAGAGGCTACACCTTC.